These 12 T cell receptor beta chains were all obtained from the same sample, sequenced in a study of Graves' ophthalmopathy and Graves' hyperthyroidism. Beta-chain TCR CDR3 regions were amplified from RNA transcripts. RT-PCR in the first round used HTBI primers; a second-round multiplex PCR followed. TCRdb used MiXCR to reprocess the multiplex PCR reads, holding one entry per CDR3 protein. The repertoire holds fewer than 400,000 distinct CDR3 sequences, with 18% as singletons. Sequenced: peripheral blood. The receptors derive from a woman younger than 30 with Graves' ophthalmopathy.

Judged by abundance, this clonotype is medium-sized (0.01 to 0.1%). The chain combines TRBV12-3 or TRBV12-4 with TRBJ1-5; 7 positions agree with TRBD1. The CDR3 spans 14 residues. After removal of 5 bases from V and 5 bases from J, the junction contained 6 bases not matched to a gene. CDR3 amino acids: CASSPGQAYQPQHF. CDR3 nucleotide sequence: TGTGCCAGCAGTCCTGGACAGGCGTATCAGCCCCAGCATTTT.

This clonotype was counted ten times or more. This chain joins TRBV28 and TRBJ2-5, with D perhaps TRBD2 (6 bases). V was pared by 6 bases and J by 5 bases, with 22 bases between. The germline V gene encodes CDR1 MDHEN and CDR2 SYDVKM. The CDR3 consists of 16 residues. This chain's CDR3 is CASRGHSGSRRETQYF. In DNA form, the CDR3 reads TGTGCCAGCAGGGGCCACAGCGGGTCGAGGAGGGAGACCCAGTACTTC.

This chain connects TRBV7-8 to TRBJ2-5; 7 positions match TRBD2. CDR3 length: 14 amino acids. V shed 8 bases, J shed 5 bases, and the junction held 11 bases outside the gene matches. Germline V gene sequence: CDR1 SGHVS, CDR2 FQNEAQ. The CDR3 here is CASARGRERETQYF. CDR3 coding DNA: TGTGCCAGCGCACGAGGGCGGGAGCGGGAGACCCAGTACTTC.

This clonotype was seen many times. The J gene is TRBJ2-5, the V gene TRBV11-2; maybe TRBD1 (7 bases). Germline values: CDR1 SGHAT, CDR2 FQNNGV. The ends were cut back, 4 bases at V and 6 bases at J, with 15 bases in the middle. The CDR3 sequence is 14 residues long. The CDR3 nucleotides read TGTGCCAGCAGCTACGGAGGGGGCAGGAAGACCCAGTACTTC. It specifies CASSYGGGRKTQYF.

The sample holds many counts of this clonotype. The CDR3 sequence: CASINNRATGELFF. The CDR3, as DNA: TGTGCCAGCATTAATAACAGGGCCACCGGGGAGCTGTTTTTT. The chain recombines TRBV2 with TRBJ2-2; possible D gene TRBD1, 6 bases. Germline V gene lookup returns CDR1 SNHLY and CDR2 FYNNEI. The germline V and J ends were trimmed by 7 bases and 4 bases, with 13 bases remaining between them. CDR3 length: 14 amino acids.

This chain links TRBV12-3 or TRBV12-4 with TRBJ2-7; D is possibly TRBD1 or TRBD2 (5 bases each). V lost 7 bases and J lost 3, with 19 bases in between. This CDR3 spans 15 amino acids. CDR3 nucleotide sequence: TGTGCCAGCAAGAGGGGCGGAGGAGAGGGCTACGAGCAGTACTTC. It yields the protein CASKRGGGEGYEQYF.

This chain joins TRBV12-3 or TRBV12-4 and TRBJ2-2; D perhaps matches TRBD2 (6 bases). Trimming removed 2 bases from V and 7 bases from J, with 14 bases in between. The CDR3 runs 15 residues. In DNA, the CDR3 is TGTGCCAGCAGTTTATTGTGGGGAGCGGGCGGGGAGCTGTTTTTT. The encoded protein is CASSLLWGAGGELFF.

This clonotype was recorded many times. V and J are TRBV12-3 or TRBV12-4 and TRBJ1-2; TRBD1 matches 10 bases. This CDR3 contains 18 residues. After removal of 5 bases from V and 4 bases from J, the junction contained 16 bases not matched to a gene. The CDR3 reads CASSTNIVGQGNGYGYTF. In DNA, the CDR3 is TGTGCCAGCAGTACGAATATTGTGGGACAGGGGAACGGCTATGGCTACACCTTC.

This chain uses TRBV28 with TRBJ1-5; D might be TRBD1 (6 bases). The CDR3 is 15 amino acids. V lost 6 bases, J lost 3 bases, and 15 bases lay in between. The V gene's germline CDR1 is MDHEN and CDR2 SYDVKM. CDR3 residues: CASRLQGGLNQPQHF. CDR3 in DNA: TGTGCCAGCAGGTTACAGGGAGGGCTCAATCAGCCCCAGCATTTT.

CDR3 residues: CSVNSNTEAFF. CDR3 DNA sequence: TGCAGTGTCAATTCGAACACTGAAGCTTTCTTT. The rearrangement links TRBV20-1 to TRBJ1-1; D unclear. CDR1 is DFQATT, CDR2 SNEGSKA, per germline (reference sequence). The CDR3 totals 11 residues. The germline V and J ends were trimmed by 7 bases and 1 base, with 7 bases remaining between them.

This clonotype was counted ten times or more. This chain links TRBV18 with TRBJ1-5, with 7 bases identical to TRBD1. The germline V gene has CDR1 KGHSH and CDR2 LQKENI. V gave up 8 bases and J gave up 2 bases; unmatched junction bases: 3. The CDR3 spans 13 residues. CDR3 sequence reads: CASHRGGNQPQHF. Written as DNA, the CDR3 is TGTGCCAGCCACAGGGGAGGCAATCAGCCCCAGCATTTT.

This clonotype was recorded at least ten times. V usage is TRBV11-2 and J usage is TRBJ2-2; TRBD2 agrees at 12 bases. V shed 1 base and J 4 bases; nucleotides not matched to a gene: 4. Germline CDR1 and CDR2: SGHAT and FQNNGV. The CDR3 totals 17 residues. The CDR3 region has the DNA TGTGCCAGCAGCTTAGGCCTGACTAGCGGGAGCACCGGGGAGCTGTTTTTT. This translates into CASSLGLTSGSTGELFF. The whole variable domain, filled in from reference TRBV11-2 and TRBJ2-2, reads EAGVAQSPRYKIIEKRQSVAFWCNPISGHATLYWYQQILGQGPKLLIQFQNNGVVDDSQLPKDRFSAERLKGVDSTLKIQPAKLEDSAVYLCASSLGLTSGSTGELFFGEGSRLTVL.